This T cell receptor (beta chain) was identified in a study of blood T cell repertoires in COVID-19. The overall study: Material from acute and convalescent COVID-19 was sourced from the United States, Italy and Spain. PBMCs, B-cell-depleted T cells, or T cells were the source of the cDNA or gDNA that made up the material.

The authors' processing: Reference gene primer amplification gave estimated nucleated cell counts. The assay was immunoSEQ multiplex PCR, and TCRdb's table has in-frame clones only and misses some. The V and J calls and the clone size are those of that table, but D and trimming were determined from the DNA. The sample has fewer than 200,000 clones, 75% to 85% seen once. This CDR3 is 15 amino acids long. The germline CDR1 and CDR2 sequences are SGHAT and FQNNGV. Trimming took 6 bases from V and 0 from J; bases not matched to a gene: 8. The material sequenced was peripheral blood. This receptor was obtained from a woman of 80 years or more with COVID-19, enrolled during active disease. The chain uses TRBV11-2 and TRBJ2-7; 7 nucleotides line up with TRBD1. This chain's CDR3 is CASSLATGTSYEQYF. The CDR3 nucleotides read TGTGCCAGCAGTCTCGCGACAGGGACCTCCTACGAGCAGTACTTC.